This paragraph covers one T cell receptor (beta chain) sequence. What it binds is not known. CDR1 and CDR2 (germline): LGHDT, YNNKEL (reference sequence). The CDR3 totals 15 residues. V was pared by 1 base and J by 5 bases, with 5 bases of the junction left unmatched. Produced via immunoSEQ multiplex PCR; TCRdb's table is partial and in-frame only. The table shows 14,000 to 15,000 clones, with about 80% occurring only once. This specimen comes from a study of T cells in tumors after PD-1 blockade. Study-level background: Either cemiplimab 350 mg every 2 weeks or pembrolizumab 200 mg every 3 weeks was given. A subset received ongoing vismodegib 150 mg daily alongside anti-PD-1 therapy. On average, peripheral blood gave about 110,000 TCR templates and about 40,000 unique clonotypes. Study-wide results and limits: Some novel exhausted tumor clones appeared in pre-treatment blood, suggesting peripheral recruitment.

The receptor's source is a human donor with basal cell carcinoma. V is TRBV3-1 (or the pseudogene TRBV3-2) and J is TRBJ2-4, with 7 bases matching TRBD1. This sample comprised PBMCs, obtained after anti-PD-1 treatment. CDR3 bases: TGTGCCAGCAGCCAAGCGAACAGGGGAGAAAACATTCAGTACTTC. Translating it yields CASSQANRGENIQYF.